This is a list of T cell receptor beta chains from one sample in a study of blood T cell repertoires in COVID-19. Clones were read by immunoSEQ multiplex PCR, and TCRdb kept only the in-frame ones, dropping some. This table holds approximately 120,000 clones, more than 75% found once. The sequencing sample was made of peripheral blood. These receptors all stem from a human donor in a cohort sampled during active COVID-19. Both conserved end residues are part of each CDR3. Fields, in order: V gene, J gene, clone size, CDR3 protein. Only part of the rows carry a size: once, few, many, or a class if the clone is expanded.

v_gene: TRBV11-2
j_gene: TRBJ2-3
abundance: -
CDR3aa: CASSFYMETRRTDTQYF

v_gene: TRBV13
j_gene: TRBJ2-6
abundance: -
CDR3aa: CASYRTSASSGANVLTF

v_gene: TRBV15
j_gene: TRBJ1-1
abundance: -
CDR3aa: CATSTQTGWDTEAFF

v_gene: TRBV7-8
j_gene: TRBJ1-5
abundance: -
CDR3aa: CASSYGTGENQPQHF

v_gene: TRBV30
j_gene: TRBJ2-5
abundance: once
CDR3aa: CAWGKGAPETQYF

v_gene: TRBV9
j_gene: TRBJ1-1
abundance: -
CDR3aa: CASSVVAGGTEAFF

v_gene: TRBV14
j_gene: TRBJ1-1
abundance: -
CDR3aa: CASSQGRGLYEAFF

v_gene: TRBV7-9
j_gene: TRBJ2-5
abundance: once
CDR3aa: CASSGSGRGETQYF

v_gene: TRBV5-1
j_gene: TRBJ1-3
abundance: -
CDR3aa: CASSLTGTGLDQRGNTIYF

v_gene: TRBV4-2
j_gene: TRBJ1-6
abundance: -
CDR3aa: CASSQGPGTNDSPLHF

v_gene: TRBV5-1
j_gene: TRBJ2-1
abundance: -
CDR3aa: CASSKGRGNEQFF

v_gene: TRBV7-2
j_gene: TRBJ2-5
abundance: -
CDR3aa: CASRGQGATQETQYF

v_gene: TRBV9
j_gene: TRBJ2-1
abundance: once
CDR3aa: CASSSTPGLAGNEQFF

v_gene: TRBV9
j_gene: TRBJ1-5
abundance: -
CDR3aa: CASSVRDNQPQHF

v_gene: TRBV27
j_gene: TRBJ2-3
abundance: -
CDR3aa: CASTSRGGLAGDTQYF

v_gene: TRBV6-1
j_gene: TRBJ1-5
abundance: -
CDR3aa: CASSEGAGGQPQHF

v_gene: TRBV3-1/TRBV3-2
j_gene: TRBJ1-2
abundance: -
CDR3aa: CASSQAGTGNGYTF

v_gene: TRBV6-5
j_gene: TRBJ2-5
abundance: few
CDR3aa: CASSYTPGETQYF

v_gene: TRBV6-2/TRBV6-3
j_gene: TRBJ1-5
abundance: -
CDR3aa: CASSSRGQPQHF